The 16 T cell receptor beta chains below all came from one sample that was sequenced in a study of blood T cells in healthy people across ages. It was with a sample-barcoded 5' primer and a J-beta primer mix that a second PCR of about 6 to 11 cycles was run. TCRdb reprocessed the 5' RACE reads via MiXCR and lists one record per CDR3 protein. The sample has about 1.8 million distinct CDR3 sequences, 40% to 55% seen once. The sample was blood. These TCRs come from a woman in her thirties or forties in good health.

The rearrangement uses TRBV6-5 and TRBJ2-4; no clear D. The DNA end is a closer match to TRBJ2-7, so the J assignment may be wrong. Looked up from germline, CDR1 is MNHEY and CDR2 is SVGAGI. The CDR3 is 14 amino acids. Here the CDR3 DNA reads TGTGCCAGCAGTTACTCGGTTCGGGCCTACGAGCAGTACTTC. Translated: CASSYSVRAYEQYF.

Points on this clonotype: Germline and junction disagree at one end, which may indicate a read error. This chain uses TRBV7-2 with TRBJ2-1; 9 bases map to TRBD1. This CDR3 spans 15 amino acids. Germline V gene sequence: CDR1 SGHTA, CDR2 FQGNSA. CDR3 sequence reads: CASSLMGQGINERFF. DNA for the CDR3: TGTGCCAGCAGCTTAATGGGACAGGGAATCAATGAGCGGTTCTTC.

The chain links TRBV18 to TRBJ1-2; D unclear. V was shortened by 2 bases and J by 4 bases, with 14 bases between the two germline ends. This CDR3 region has 15 residues. CDR1 and CDR2 (germline): KGHSH, LQKENI. This chain's CDR3 is CASSPEQYAFYGYTF. CDR3 DNA sequence: TGTGCCAGCTCACCAGAACAGTACGCTTTCTATGGCTACACCTTC.

The V call is TRBV20-1, the J call TRBJ1-2; a possible D gene is TRBD1 (5 bases). Per germline, CDR1 DFQATT and CDR2 SNEGSKA (reference sequence). The V end lost 4 bases, the J end lost 5 bases, and 26 bases lay between the germline ends. CDR3 length equals 17 residues. The CDR3 nucleotides are TGCAGTGCTACGTACTCCTTATCGGACCTCGGGGGGTATGGCTACACCTTC. Its translation: CSATYSLSDLGGYGYTF.

In its sample, this clonotype was seen a few times. This sequence joins TRBV4-2 and TRBJ2-3, with D perhaps matching TRBD1 (6 bases). This CDR3 contains 19 residues. Trimming removed 0 bases at V and 2 bases at J, with 21 bases between. The germline V gene encodes CDR1 LGHNA and CDR2 YNFKEQ. DNA for the CDR3: TGTGCCAGCAGCCAAGACCTCTTAGCCGAACAGGGATACACAGATACGCAGTATTTT. It codes for CASSQDLLAEQGYTDTQYF.

The rearrangement uses TRBV18 and TRBJ2-7; D possibly corresponds to TRBD1 (6 bases). CDR1 and CDR2 (germline): KGHSH, LQKENI. The CDR3 extends over 15 amino acids. V was trimmed by 3 bases and J by 5 bases, leaving 17 bases between them. As DNA, the CDR3 is TGTGCCAGCTCACCCTACAGGGAAGCAGGAGACGAGCAGTACTTC. This translates into CASSPYREAGDEQYF. Filled out from reference TRBV18 and TRBJ2-7, the complete variable domain reads NAGVMQNPRHLVRRRGQEARLRCSPMKGHSHVYWYRQLPEEGLKFMVYLQKENIIDESGMPKERFSAEFPKEGPSILRIQQVVRGDSAAYFCASSPYREAGDEQYFGPGTRLTVT.

This chain joins TRBV7-2 and TRBJ2-3; D gene ambiguous. Germline CDR1 SGHTA, CDR2 FQGNSA. The CDR3 is 15 amino acids. Trimming removed 5 bases at V and 1 base at J, with 13 bases between. The CDR3 here is CASSPYLTGTDTQYF. The CDR3 coding sequence is TGTGCCAGCAGCCCTTACCTGACGGGCACAGATACGCAGTATTTT.

This clonotype was counted a few times. This chain joins TRBV6-6 and TRBJ2-1, with 10 nucleotides matching TRBD1. Trimming removed 6 bases from V and 10 bases from J; junction bases left unmatched: 12. The CDR3 is made up of 15 amino acids. Germline CDR1 and CDR2: MNHNY and SVGAGI (reference sequence). As DNA, the CDR3 is TGTGCCAGCAGACCGGGACAGGGGACCCTAGAAGAGCAGTTCTTC. The encoded protein is CASRPGQGTLEEQFF.

A remark on this clonotype: Sequence at one end of the junction differs from germline and may be a read error. The V and J genes are TRBV5-1 and TRBJ2-5; either TRBD1 or TRBD2 may supply D (7 bases each). The CDR3 is made up of 14 amino acids. CDR1 and CDR2 (germline): SGHRS, YFSETQ. The CDR3 reads CASSLETGSGTRYF. Here the CDR3 DNA reads TGCGCCAGCAGCTTGGAGACAGGGAGCGGGACCCGGTACTTC.

This clonotype was recorded only once. V usage is TRBV6-2 or TRBV6-3 and J usage is TRBJ2-3; 7 bases map to TRBD1. Germline V gene lookup returns CDR1 MNHEY and CDR2 SVGEGT. V dropped 2 bases and J dropped 2; count of bases not matched to a gene: 13. The CDR3 extends over 18 amino acids. The CDR3 nucleotides read TGTGCCAGCAGTTACGTCCGGGACAGCCGAGACCTCACAGATACGCAGTATTTT. This sequence encodes CASSYVRDSRDLTDTQYF.

The chain joins TRBV7-2 to TRBJ1-2; the D gene is possibly TRBD1 (6 bases). V was trimmed by 5 bases and J by 1 base, leaving 20 bases between them. CDR1 is SGHTA and CDR2 is FQGNSA in the germline V gene. This CDR3 contains 17 residues. The DNA for the CDR3 is TGTGCCAGCAGCGGTTCCCGGGACAACCCTCTTAACTATGGCTACACCTTC. It specifies CASSGSRDNPLNYGYTF.

This rearrangement joins TRBV12-3 or TRBV12-4 to TRBJ1-5, with 8 bases that match TRBD1. V lost 6 bases and J lost 6; bases outside the gene matches: 7. CDR3 length: 14 residues. The CDR3 DNA reads TGTGCCAGCAGGCCGGACAGGGTCGGTCAGCCCCAGCATTTT. This gives the protein CASRPDRVGQPQHF.

Turning to this clonotype: It is likely a read error, because the conserved phenylalanine at the end of the CDR3 is missing. The rearrangement links TRBV5-1 to TRBJ2-7, with 7 bases matching TRBD1. The CDR3 has 16 amino acids. Germline V gene data show CDR1 as SGHRS and CDR2 as YFSETQ. The trim removed 4 bases at V and 2 bases at J, leaving 12 bases unmatched. The DNA of the CDR3 is TGCGCCAGCAGCCCTGCCCAGGGGGTAGTAACCTACGAGCAGTACTTA. Translating it yields CASSPAQGVVTYEQYL.

V is TRBV7-2 and J is TRBJ2-7; D unresolved. Germline values: CDR1 SGHTA, CDR2 FQGNSA. The CDR3 loop spans 14 amino acids. With 3 bases removed from V and 0 bases from J, the gap between germline ends came to 9 bases. The CDR3 DNA follows: TGTGCCAGCAGCTTCGCGGCTGGCTCCTACGAGCAGTACTTC. Its translation is CASSFAAGSYEQYF.

The genes are TRBV27 and TRBJ2-5; 9 bases are a match to TRBD2. Losses at the gene ends were 2 bases for V and 1 base for J; bases not matched to a gene: 8. This CDR3 is 17 amino acids long. Germline V gene data show CDR1 as MNHEY and CDR2 as SMNVEV (reference sequence). CDR3 nucleotides: TGTGCCAGCAGTTTAACTCCAGCGGGGGGACCCCAAGAGACCCAGTACTTC. Its translation: CASSLTPAGGPQETQYF.

This clonotype was detected only a few times. This sequence joins TRBV13 and TRBJ1-2; 7 bases are a match to TRBD1. Trimming removed 6 bases from V and 7 bases from J; junction bases left unmatched: 8. Per the germline V gene, CDR1 is PRHDT and CDR2 is FYEKMQ (reference sequence). The CDR3 is 13 residues long. CDR3 sequence: CASRLAGGSGYTF. CDR3 nucleotides: TGTGCCAGCAGGCTGGCAGGGGGGAGTGGCTACACCTTC.